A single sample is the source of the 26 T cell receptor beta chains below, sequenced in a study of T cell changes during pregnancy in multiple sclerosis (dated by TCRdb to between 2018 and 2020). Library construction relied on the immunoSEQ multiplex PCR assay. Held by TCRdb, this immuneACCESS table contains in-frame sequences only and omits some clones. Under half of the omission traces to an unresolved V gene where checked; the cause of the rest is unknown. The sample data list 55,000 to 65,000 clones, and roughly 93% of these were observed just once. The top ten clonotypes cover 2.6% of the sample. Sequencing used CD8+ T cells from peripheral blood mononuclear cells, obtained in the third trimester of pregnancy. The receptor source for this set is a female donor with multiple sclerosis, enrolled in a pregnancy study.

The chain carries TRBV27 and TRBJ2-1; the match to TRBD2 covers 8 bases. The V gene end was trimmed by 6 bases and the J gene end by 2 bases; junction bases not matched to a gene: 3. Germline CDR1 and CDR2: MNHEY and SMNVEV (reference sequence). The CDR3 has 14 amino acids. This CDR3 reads CASRYSGAYNEQFF. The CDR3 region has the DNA TGTGCCAGCAGATATAGCGGGGCCTACAATGAGCAGTTCTTC.

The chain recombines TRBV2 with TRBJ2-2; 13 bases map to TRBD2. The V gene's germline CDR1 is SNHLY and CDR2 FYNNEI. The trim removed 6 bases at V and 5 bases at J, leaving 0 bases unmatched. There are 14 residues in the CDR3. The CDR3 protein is CASRGLAGTGELFF. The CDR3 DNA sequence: TGTGCCAGCAGGGGACTAGCGGGGACCGGGGAGCTGTTTTTT.

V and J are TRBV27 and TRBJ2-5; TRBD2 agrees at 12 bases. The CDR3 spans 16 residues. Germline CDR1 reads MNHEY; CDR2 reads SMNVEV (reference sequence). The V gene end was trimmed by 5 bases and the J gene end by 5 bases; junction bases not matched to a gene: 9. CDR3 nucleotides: TGTGCCAGCAGTCCGATGACTAGCGGGAGACGGGAGACCCAGTACTTC. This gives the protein CASSPMTSGRRETQYF.

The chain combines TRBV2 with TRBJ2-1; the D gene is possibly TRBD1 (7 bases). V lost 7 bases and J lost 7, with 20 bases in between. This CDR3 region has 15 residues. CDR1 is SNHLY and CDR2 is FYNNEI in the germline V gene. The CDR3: CASTTEGARRNEQFF. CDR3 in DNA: TGTGCCAGCACCACGGAGGGGGCGCGAAGGAATGAGCAGTTCTTC.

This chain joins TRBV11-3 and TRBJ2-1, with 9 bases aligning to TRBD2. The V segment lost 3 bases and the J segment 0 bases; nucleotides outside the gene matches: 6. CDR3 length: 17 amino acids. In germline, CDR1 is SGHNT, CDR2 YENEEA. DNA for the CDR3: TGTGCCAGCAGCTTGCGCCTAGCGGGACACTCCTACAATGAGCAGTTCTTC. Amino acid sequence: CASSLRLAGHSYNEQFF.

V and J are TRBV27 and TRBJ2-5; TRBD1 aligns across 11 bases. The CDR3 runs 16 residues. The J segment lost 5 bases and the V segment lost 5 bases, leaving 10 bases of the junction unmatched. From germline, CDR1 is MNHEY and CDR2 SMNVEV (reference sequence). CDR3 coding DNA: TGTGCCAGCAGTCCCTGGGGACAGGGGGGATTGGAGACCCAGTACTTC. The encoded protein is CASSPWGQGGLETQYF.

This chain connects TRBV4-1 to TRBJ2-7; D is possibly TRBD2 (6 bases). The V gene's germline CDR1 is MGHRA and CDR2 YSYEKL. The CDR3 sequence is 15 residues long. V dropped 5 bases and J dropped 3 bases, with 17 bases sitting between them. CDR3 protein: CASSTESGPYYEQYF. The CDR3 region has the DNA TGCGCCAGCAGCACCGAGAGCGGGCCCTACTACGAGCAGTACTTC.

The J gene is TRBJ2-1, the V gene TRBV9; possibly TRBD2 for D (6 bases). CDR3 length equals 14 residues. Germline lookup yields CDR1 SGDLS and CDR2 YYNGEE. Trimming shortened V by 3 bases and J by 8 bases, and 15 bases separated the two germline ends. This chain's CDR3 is CASSAGLAYDEQFF. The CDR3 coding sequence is TGTGCCAGCAGCGCAGGTCTAGCGTACGATGAGCAGTTCTTC.

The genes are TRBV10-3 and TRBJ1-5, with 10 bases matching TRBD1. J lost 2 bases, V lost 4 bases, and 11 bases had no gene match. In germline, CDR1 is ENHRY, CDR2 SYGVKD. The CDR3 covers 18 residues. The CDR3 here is CAISGGTDRGHGNQPQHF. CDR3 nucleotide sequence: TGTGCCATCAGTGGGGGGACCGACAGGGGGCATGGCAATCAGCCCCAGCATTTT.

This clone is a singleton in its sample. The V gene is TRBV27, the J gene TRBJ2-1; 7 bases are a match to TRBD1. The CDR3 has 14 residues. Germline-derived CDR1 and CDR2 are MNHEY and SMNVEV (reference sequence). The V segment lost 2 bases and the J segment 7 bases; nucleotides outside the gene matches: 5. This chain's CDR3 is CASSLTTGDNEQFF. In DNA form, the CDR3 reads TGTGCCAGCAGTTTAACCACAGGGGATAATGAGCAGTTCTTC.

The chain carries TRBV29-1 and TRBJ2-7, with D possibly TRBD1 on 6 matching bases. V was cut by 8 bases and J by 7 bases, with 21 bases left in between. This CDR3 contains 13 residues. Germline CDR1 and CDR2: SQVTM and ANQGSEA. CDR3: CSTSKTGSGEQYF. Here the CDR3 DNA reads TGCAGCACATCAAAAACAGGGTCCGGGGAGCAGTACTTC.

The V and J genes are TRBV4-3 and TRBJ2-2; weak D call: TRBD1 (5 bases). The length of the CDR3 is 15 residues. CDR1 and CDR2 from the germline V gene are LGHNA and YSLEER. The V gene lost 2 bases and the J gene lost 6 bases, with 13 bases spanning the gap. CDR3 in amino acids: CASSQNQGSAGELFF. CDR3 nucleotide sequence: TGCGCCAGCAGCCAAAACCAGGGTTCTGCCGGGGAGCTGTTTTTT.

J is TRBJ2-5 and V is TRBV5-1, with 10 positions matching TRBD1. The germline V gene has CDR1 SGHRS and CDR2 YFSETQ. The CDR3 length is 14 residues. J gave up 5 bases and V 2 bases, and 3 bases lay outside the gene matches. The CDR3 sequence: CASSFWTGGETQYF. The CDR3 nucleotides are TGCGCCAGCAGCTTCTGGACAGGGGGGGAGACCCAGTACTTC.

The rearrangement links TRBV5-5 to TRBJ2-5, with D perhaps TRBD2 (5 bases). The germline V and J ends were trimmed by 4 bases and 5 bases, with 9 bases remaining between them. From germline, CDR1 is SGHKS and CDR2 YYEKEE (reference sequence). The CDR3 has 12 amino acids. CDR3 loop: CASSNRGETQYF. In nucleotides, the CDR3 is TGTGCCAGCAGCAACAGAGGGGAGACCCAGTACTTC.

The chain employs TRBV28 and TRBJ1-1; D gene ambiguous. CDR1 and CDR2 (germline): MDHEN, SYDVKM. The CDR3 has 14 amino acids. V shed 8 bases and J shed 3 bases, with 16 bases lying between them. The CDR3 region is CASVYGFGDTEAFF. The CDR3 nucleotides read TGTGCCAGCGTTTATGGGTTCGGAGACACTGAAGCTTTCTTT.

CDR3 DNA sequence: TGTGCCAGCAGTGAACTAGCGACAGGCACTGAAGCTTTCTTT. Protein product: CASSELATGTEAFF. The chain employs TRBV9 and TRBJ1-1; a possible D gene is TRBD1 (6 bases). Trimming stripped 5 bases from V and 4 bases from J, with 15 bases between. CDR3 length: 14 residues. Germline V gives CDR1 SGDLS, CDR2 YYNGEE.

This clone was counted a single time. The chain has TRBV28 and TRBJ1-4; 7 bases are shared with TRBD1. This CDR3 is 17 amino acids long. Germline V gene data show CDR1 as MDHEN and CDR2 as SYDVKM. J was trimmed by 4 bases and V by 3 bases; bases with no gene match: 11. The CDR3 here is CASSFFRTGQLNEKLFF. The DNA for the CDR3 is TGTGCCAGCAGTTTCTTCAGGACGGGACAGCTTAATGAAAAACTGTTTTTT.

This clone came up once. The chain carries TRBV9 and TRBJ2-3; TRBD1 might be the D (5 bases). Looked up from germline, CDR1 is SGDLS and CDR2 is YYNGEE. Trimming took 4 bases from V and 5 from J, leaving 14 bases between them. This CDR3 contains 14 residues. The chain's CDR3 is CASSSSGLGDTQYF. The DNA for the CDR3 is TGTGCCAGCAGCTCATCAGGGCTTGGAGATACGCAGTATTTT. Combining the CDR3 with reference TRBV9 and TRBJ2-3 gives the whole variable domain DSGVTQTPKHLITATGQRVTLRCSPRSGDLSVYWYQQSLDQGLQFLIQYYNGEERAKGNILERFSAQQFPDLHSELNLSSLELGDSALYFCASSSSGLGDTQYFGPGTRLTVL.

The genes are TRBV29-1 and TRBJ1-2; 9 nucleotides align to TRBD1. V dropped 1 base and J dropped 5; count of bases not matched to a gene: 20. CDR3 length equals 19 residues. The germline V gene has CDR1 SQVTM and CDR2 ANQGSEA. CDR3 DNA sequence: TGCAGCGTTGAAGTCGCGGGGCGGGACAGGGACAGCCTTGGGTATGGCTACACCTTC. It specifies CSVEVAGRDRDSLGYGYTF.

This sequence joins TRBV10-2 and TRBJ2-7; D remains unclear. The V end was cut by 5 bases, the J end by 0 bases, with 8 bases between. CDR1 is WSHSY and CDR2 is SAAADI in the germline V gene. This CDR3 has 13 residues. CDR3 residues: CASSHSLSYEQYF. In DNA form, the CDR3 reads TGCGCCAGCAGTCACAGTCTCTCCTACGAGCAGTACTTC.

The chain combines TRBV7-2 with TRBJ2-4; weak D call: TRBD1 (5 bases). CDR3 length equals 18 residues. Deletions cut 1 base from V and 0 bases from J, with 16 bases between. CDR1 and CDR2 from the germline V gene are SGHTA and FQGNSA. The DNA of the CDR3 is TGTGCCAGCAGCTTAGGTTATCAGGACAACTTAGCCAAAAACATTCAGTACTTC. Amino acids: CASSLGYQDNLAKNIQYF.

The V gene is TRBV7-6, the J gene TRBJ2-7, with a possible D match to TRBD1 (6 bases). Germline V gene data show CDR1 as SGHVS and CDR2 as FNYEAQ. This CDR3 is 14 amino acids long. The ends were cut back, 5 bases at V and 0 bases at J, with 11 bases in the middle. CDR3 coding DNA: TGTGCCAGCAGCGCTAGGACAGACTCCTACGAGCAGTACTTC. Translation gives CASSARTDSYEQYF.

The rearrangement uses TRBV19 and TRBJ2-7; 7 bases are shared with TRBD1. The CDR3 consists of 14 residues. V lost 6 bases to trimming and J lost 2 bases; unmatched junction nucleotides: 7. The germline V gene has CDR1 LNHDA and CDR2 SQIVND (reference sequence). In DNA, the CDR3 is TGTGCCAGTAGCTTGGTGGGACAGACCTACGAGCAGTACTTC. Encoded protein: CASSLVGQTYEQYF.

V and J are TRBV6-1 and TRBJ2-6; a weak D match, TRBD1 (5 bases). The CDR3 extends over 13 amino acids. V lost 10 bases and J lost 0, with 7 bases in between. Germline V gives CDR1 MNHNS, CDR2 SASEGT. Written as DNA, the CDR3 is TGTGCCACAGGGCACTCTGGGGCCAACGTCCTGACTTTC. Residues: CATGHSGANVLTF.

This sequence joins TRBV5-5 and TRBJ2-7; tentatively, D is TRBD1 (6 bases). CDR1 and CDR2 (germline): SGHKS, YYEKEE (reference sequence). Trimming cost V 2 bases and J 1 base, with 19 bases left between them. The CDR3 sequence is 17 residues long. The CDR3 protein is CASSFMPTGGLSYEQYF. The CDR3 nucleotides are TGTGCCAGCAGCTTTATGCCGACAGGAGGCCTATCCTACGAGCAGTACTTC. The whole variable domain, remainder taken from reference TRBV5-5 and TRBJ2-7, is DAGVTQSPTHLIKTRGQQVTLRCSPISGHKSVSWYQQVLGQGPQFIFQYYEKEERGRGNFPDRFSARQFPNYSSELNVNALLLGDSALYLCASSFMPTGGLSYEQYFGPGTRLTVT.

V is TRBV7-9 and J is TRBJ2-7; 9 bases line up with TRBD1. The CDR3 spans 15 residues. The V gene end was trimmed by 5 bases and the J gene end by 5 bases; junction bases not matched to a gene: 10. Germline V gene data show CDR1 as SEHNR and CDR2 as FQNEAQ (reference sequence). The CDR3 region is CASSTKQGASHEQYF. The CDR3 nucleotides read TGTGCCAGCAGCACTAAACAGGGGGCCTCGCACGAGCAGTACTTC.